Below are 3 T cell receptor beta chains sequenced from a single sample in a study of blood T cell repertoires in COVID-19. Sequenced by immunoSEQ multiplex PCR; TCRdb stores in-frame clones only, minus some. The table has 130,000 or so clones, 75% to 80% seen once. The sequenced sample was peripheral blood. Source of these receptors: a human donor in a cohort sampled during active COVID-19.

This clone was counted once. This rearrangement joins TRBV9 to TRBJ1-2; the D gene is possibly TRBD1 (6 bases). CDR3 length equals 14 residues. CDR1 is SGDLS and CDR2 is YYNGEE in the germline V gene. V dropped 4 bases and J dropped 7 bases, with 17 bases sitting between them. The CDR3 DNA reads TGTGCCAGCAGCCCAGAGGGGGGGGAGCTTGGCTACACCTTC. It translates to CASSPEGGELGYTF. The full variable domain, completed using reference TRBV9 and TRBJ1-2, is DSGVTQTPKHLITATGQRVTLRCSPRSGDLSVYWYQQSLDQGLQFLIQYYNGEERAKGNILERFSAQQFPDLHSELNLSSLELGDSALYFCASSPEGGELGYTFGSGTRLTVV.

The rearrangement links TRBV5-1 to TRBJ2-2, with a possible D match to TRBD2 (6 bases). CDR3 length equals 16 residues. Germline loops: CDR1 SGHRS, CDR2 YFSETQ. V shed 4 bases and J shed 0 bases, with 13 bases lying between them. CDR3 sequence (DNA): TGCGCCAGCAGCATCTCCGGGACTCCGAACACCGGGGAGCTGTTTTTT. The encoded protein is CASSISGTPNTGELFF.

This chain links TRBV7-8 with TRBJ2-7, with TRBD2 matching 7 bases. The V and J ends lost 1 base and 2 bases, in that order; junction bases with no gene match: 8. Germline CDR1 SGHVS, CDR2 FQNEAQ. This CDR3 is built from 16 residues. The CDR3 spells CASSLVASGAPYEQYF. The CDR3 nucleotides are TGTGCCAGCAGCTTAGTAGCTAGCGGAGCCCCCTACGAGCAGTACTTC.